One sample yielded the 11 T cell receptor beta chains listed below, sequenced in a study of cytomegalovirus exposure and HLA in healthy donors. PCR amplification relied on 60 Vbeta primers (plus 13 Jbeta primers). Assay used: immunoSEQ multiplex PCR; TCRdb lists only in-frame clones, some missing. The table shows approximately 190,000 clones, with roughly 80% occurring only once. Sequencing input: PBMCs. The receptor set was obtained from a woman aged 18-29 years in good health and CMV-seronegative.

This sequence joins TRBV28 and TRBJ2-7; TRBD1 matches 9 bases. The germline V gene has CDR1 MDHEN and CDR2 SYDVKM. This CDR3 region has 13 residues. Trimming removed 7 bases from V and 6 bases from J; junction bases left unmatched: 7. The CDR3 sequence is CASTHRGQGEQYF. The CDR3 DNA is TGTGCCAGCACTCACAGGGGGCAGGGCGAGCAGTACTTC.

This chain links TRBV2 with TRBJ2-7; TRBD2 aligns across 8 bases. J was trimmed by 7 bases and V by 4 bases; bases with no gene match: 15. This CDR3 is built from 16 residues. Germline values: CDR1 SNHLY, CDR2 FYNNEI. The CDR3, as DNA: TGTGCCAGCAGTGGGAAGGAGCGGGGGCCGCTGGGGGAGCAGTACTTC. Translation gives CASSGKERGPLGEQYF.

V is TRBV28 and J is TRBJ2-1, with a weak D call TRBD2 (5 bases). Trimming removed 7 bases at V and 15 bases at J, with 16 bases between. This CDR3 region has 11 residues. From germline, CDR1 is MDHEN and CDR2 SYDVKM. The CDR3 DNA is TGTGCCAGCAAAACGACTGAGGGTACGTTCTTC. It encodes CASKTTEGTFF.

This chain links TRBV5-1 with TRBJ2-3; 11 positions match TRBD2. The CDR3 has 14 amino acids. The J segment lost 5 bases and the V segment lost 6 bases, leaving 5 bases of the junction unmatched. The germline V gene encodes CDR1 SGHRS and CDR2 YFSETQ. The CDR3 here is CASNTGTSGDTQYF. DNA of the CDR3: TGCGCCAGCAACACCGGGACTAGCGGAGATACGCAGTATTTT.

V is TRBV27 and J is TRBJ1-1, with D unresolved. V dropped 1 base and J dropped 4 bases, with 7 bases sitting between them. Germline CDR1 reads MNHEY; CDR2 reads SMNVEV (reference sequence). This CDR3 region has 13 residues. The CDR3: CASSLYPVTEAFF. In DNA, the CDR3 is TGTGCCAGCAGTTTATATCCCGTCACTGAAGCTTTCTTT.

The chain uses TRBV18 and TRBJ1-2; the match to TRBD1 covers 8 bases. The CDR3 length is 15 residues. CDR1 is KGHSH and CDR2 is LQKENI in the germline V gene. Germline trimming cut 0 bases from V and 8 bases from J; bases unmatched to any gene: 8. The CDR3 region is CASSPPGQGANGYTF. DNA of the CDR3: TGTGCCAGCTCACCACCGGGTCAGGGGGCTAACGGCTACACCTTC.

This clone has a single count. V gene TRBV28 combines with J gene TRBJ2-1, with TRBD2 identical over 13 bases. The J segment lost 6 bases and the V segment lost 6 bases, leaving 8 bases of the junction unmatched. The germline CDR1 and CDR2 sequences are MDHEN and SYDVKM. This CDR3 spans 16 amino acids. Here the CDR3 reads CASSSGGLAGANEQFF. The CDR3 coding sequence is TGTGCCAGCAGCTCCGGCGGACTAGCGGGAGCCAATGAGCAGTTCTTC. The full variable domain, in which reference TRBV28 and TRBJ2-1 provide the parts outside the CDR3, is DVKVTQSSRYLVKRTGEKVFLECVQDMDHENMFWYRQDPGLGLRLIYFSYDVKMKEKGDIPEGYSVSREKKERFSLILESASTNQTSMYLCASSSGGLAGANEQFFGPGTRLTVL.

The genes are TRBV29-1 and TRBJ2-1, with D tentatively TRBD2 (6 bases). There are 14 residues in the CDR3. Trimming removed 2 bases from V and 8 bases from J, with 16 bases in between. CDR1 and CDR2 from the germline V gene are SQVTM and ANQGSEA. The CDR3 DNA reads as TGCAGCGTTGAAAAATCAGGGAGGTCATATGAGCAGTTCTTC. Protein: CSVEKSGRSYEQFF.

The rearrangement joins TRBV10-1 to TRBJ2-7, with 9 bases lining up with TRBD1. Trimming removed 1 base from V and 2 bases from J; junction bases left unmatched: 9. Germline V lookup: CDR1 WNHNN, CDR2 SYGVQD (reference sequence). CDR3 length: 17 amino acids. CDR3 amino acids: CASSEFSDRGFPYEQYF. The CDR3 nucleotides read TGCGCCAGCAGTGAGTTCTCGGACAGGGGTTTCCCCTACGAGCAGTACTTC.

The rearrangement joins TRBV5-1 to TRBJ2-1, with 10 bases lining up with TRBD2. Losses at the gene ends were 3 bases for V and 9 bases for J; bases not matched to a gene: 9. Germline CDR1 reads SGHRS; CDR2 reads YFSETQ. The length of the CDR3 is 15 residues. CDR3 DNA: TGCGCCAGCAGCTCCCAGGAAGCGGGGGGGCTTGAGCAGTTCTTC. It is translated as CASSSQEAGGLEQFF.

V and J are TRBV6-5 and TRBJ1-4; 7 bases are a match to TRBD1. This CDR3 contains 15 residues. The V gene's germline CDR1 is MNHEY and CDR2 SVGAGI. Losses at the gene ends were 4 bases for V and 5 bases for J; bases not matched to a gene: 7. CDR3 sequence (DNA): TGTGCCAGCAGTTCCTCCGGGACAGCGAATGAAAAACTGTTTTTT. Encoded protein: CASSSSGTANEKLFF.